This T cell receptor beta chain stems from a study of human T cells and chemical hapten exposure. About the study: The cohort included alopecia areata under or over 50% scalp, totalis and universalis. Whole-study results and caveats: Compared with pre-sensitization or healthy control sets, expanded TCRs clustered more.

Germline CDR1 and CDR2: KGHSH and LQKENI. The CDR3 has 14 residues. The V end lost 2 bases, the J end lost 2 bases, and 9 bases lay between the germline ends. This clonotype was found many times. The antigen remains undetermined. The time point denotes: pre-sensitization, week 0. Documented treatment: therapeutic diphenylcyclopropenone sensitization with weekly scalp DPC. The authors' processing: Between about 20,000 and 750,000 TCRs appeared in each sample, and the median stood at 95,638. TCRdb used MiXCR to reprocess the RACE reads, holding one entry per CDR3 protein. TCRdb, not the authors, supplied the V and J calls. The sample consists of about 250,000 distinct CDR3 sequences, almost 8% of them appearing once.

The TCR comes from a man younger than 30 with alopecia areata. Some clones in this sample may be carry-over from other donors' samples. The sample consisted of whole blood, taken in connection with sensitization to the hapten diphenylcyclopropenone (DPC). The chain uses TRBV18 and TRBJ1-1; D is unclear. CDR3 amino acids: CASSPVKGNTEAFF. DNA for the CDR3: TGTGCCAGCTCACCAGTTAAGGGAAACACTGAAGCTTTCTTT.